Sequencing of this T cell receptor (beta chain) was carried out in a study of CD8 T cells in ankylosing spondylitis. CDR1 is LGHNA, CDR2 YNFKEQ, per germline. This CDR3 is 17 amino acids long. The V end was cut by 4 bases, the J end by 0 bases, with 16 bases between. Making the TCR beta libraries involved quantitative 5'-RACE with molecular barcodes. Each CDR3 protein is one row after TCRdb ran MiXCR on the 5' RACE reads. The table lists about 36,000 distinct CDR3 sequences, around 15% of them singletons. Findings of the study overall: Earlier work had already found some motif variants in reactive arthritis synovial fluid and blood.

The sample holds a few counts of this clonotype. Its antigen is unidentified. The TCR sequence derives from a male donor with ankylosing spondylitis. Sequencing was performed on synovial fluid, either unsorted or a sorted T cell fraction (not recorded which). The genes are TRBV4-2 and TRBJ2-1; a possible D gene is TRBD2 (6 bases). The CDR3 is CASSPLGGTYSYNEQFF. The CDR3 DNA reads TGTGCCAGCAGCCCGCTTGGGGGGACCTACTCCTACAATGAGCAGTTCTTC.